The rows below give T cell receptor beta chains drawn from one sample of a study of Ad26.COV2.S vaccination and SARS-CoV-2 variants. Generated by immunoSEQ multiplex PCR, the TCRdb table keeps only in-frame clones and is missing some. The sample holds 500,000 or so clones; approximately 90% are singletons and the top ten take over 10%. Sequenced material: peripheral blood, taken in a trial of Ad26.COV2.S vaccine versus placebo. Receptors originate from a person aged 18-65 years who received the Ad26.COV2.S COVID-19 vaccine or a placebo. The CDR3 runs from the conserved cysteine through the conserved F or W. A D gene is named only where the DNA matches it firmly. Size tells how often a clone was seen (once, few, many) or the class of an expanded clone, and some rows leave it out.

>TRBV19|once|TRBJ1-1|-
CASRDGGMNTEAFF
TGTGCCAGCCGGGACGGAGGAATGAACACTGAAGCTTTCTTT
>TRBV7-9|-|TRBJ1-2|TRBD1
CASSPGTGDYGYTF
TGTGCCAGCAGCCCGGGGACAGGAGACTATGGCTACACCTTC
>TRBV6-1|few|TRBJ2-7|TRBD2
CASSVAGGTIGEEQYF
TGTGCCAGCAGTGTAGCGGGAGGCACCATAGGGGAGGAGCAGTACTTC
>TRBV2|-|TRBJ2-3|-
CASSPEGLRLADTQYF
TGTGCCAGCAGCCCAGAGGGGTTACGTCTTGCAGATACGCAGTATTTT
>TRBV30|-|TRBJ1-3|-
CAWSLTSSGNTIYF
TGTGCCTGGAGTTTAACGTCCTCTGGAAACACCATATATTTT
>TRBV5-1|-|TRBJ2-5|TRBD2
CASSTGLGMETQYF
TGCGCCAGCAGCACCGGACTAGGGATGGAGACCCAGTACTTC
>TRBV19|-|TRBJ2-3|-
CASKGASESTDTQYF
TGTGCCAGTAAGGGGGCTAGCGAAAGCACAGATACGCAGTATTTT
>TRBV4-2|-|TRBJ2-5|TRBD2
CASSLQREQETQYF
TGTGCCAGCAGCCTACAGCGGGAGCAAGAGACCCAGTACTTC
>TRBV5-4|-|TRBJ1-2|-
CASSLDGQGRYGYTF
TGTGCCAGCAGCTTGGACGGGCAGGGGCGCTATGGCTACACCTTC
>TRBV25-1|-|TRBJ2-2|-
CASTPQGFAGELFF
TGTGCCAGCACACCCCAGGGGTTTGCCGGGGAGCTGTTTTTT
>TRBV5-6|-|TRBJ2-7|-
CASSSWGQQGYEQYF
TGTGCCAGCAGCTCTTGGGGTCAACAGGGCTACGAGCAGTACTTC
>TRBV3-1/TRBV3-2|-|TRBJ2-2|-
CASSQGTHNTGELFF
TGTGCCAGCAGCCAAGGGACTCATAACACCGGGGAGCTGTTTTTT
>TRBV6-6|-|TRBJ1-2|-
CASSTQTGYGYTF
TGTGCCAGCAGTACACAGACAGGATATGGCTACACCTTC
>TRBV2|-|TRBJ2-7|-
CANTKTLTGRGSKWEQYF
TGTGCCAACACGAAAACACTGACGGGCAGGGGATCAAAGTGGGAGCAGTACTTC
>TRBV28|-|TRBJ2-2|TRBD1
CASRRQGSNTGELFF
TGTGCCAGCAGACGACAGGGATCGAACACCGGGGAGCTGTTTTTT
>TRBV7-2|-|TRBJ2-1|-
CASSLSVGQYNEQFF
TGTGCCAGCAGCTTATCCGTCGGGCAGTACAATGAGCAGTTCTTC
>TRBV2|-|TRBJ2-4|-
CASSVLREAKNIQYF
TGTGCCAGCAGTGTTTTACGGGAGGCCAAAAACATTCAGTACTTC
>TRBV9|-|TRBJ2-2|-
CASSALAGMGVGELFF
TGTGCCAGCAGCGCCCTGGCCGGGATGGGGGTCGGGGAGCTGTTTTTT
>TRBV30|-|TRBJ1-5|TRBD1
CAWSKTGGAGQPQHF
TGTGCCTGGAGTAAAACAGGGGGCGCGGGTCAGCCCCAGCATTTT
>TRBV25-1|-|TRBJ2-6|-
CASVGLANVLTF
TGTGCCAGTGTAGGTTTGGCCAACGTCCTGACTTTC
>TRBV2|few|TRBJ1-5|-
CASRGGVYSNQPQHF
TGTGCCAGCCGGGGCGGAGTTTATAGCAATCAGCCCCAGCATTTT
>TRBV4-3|-|TRBJ2-3|-
CASSQDTGSTNTQYF
TGCGCCAGCAGCCAAGATACCGGGAGCACGAATACGCAGTATTTT
>TRBV28|few|TRBJ2-7|TRBD1
CASSPQPGTGASYSYEQYF
TGTGCCAGCAGTCCTCAACCCGGGACAGGAGCTTCTTACTCCTACGAGCAGTACTTC
>TRBV24-1|once|TRBJ2-1|TRBD2
CATETSGSHNEQFF
TGTGCCACCGAGACTAGCGGGAGCCACAATGAGCAGTTCTTC
>TRBV27|-|TRBJ2-3|TRBD2
CASSGLVAGVINTQYF
TGTGCCAGCAGCGGGTTGGTGGCGGGAGTTATAAATACGCAGTATTTT
>TRBV2|-|TRBJ2-7|TRBD2
CASATSGRLGQYF
TGTGCCAGCGCGACTAGCGGGAGGTTAGGGCAGTACTTC
>TRBV6-4|once|TRBJ1-2|-
CASSAQGIGGYTF
TGTGCCAGCAGTGCGCAGGGGATCGGCGGCTACACCTTC
>TRBV3-1/TRBV3-2|-|TRBJ2-1|-
CASRNNLIAGEQFF
TGTGCCAGCAGGAACAACCTAATAGCTGGTGAGCAGTTCTTC
>TRBV30|-|TRBJ1-3|-
CAWSVRQVAGNTIYF
TGTGCCTGGAGTGTGCGACAGGTCGCCGGAAACACCATATATTTT